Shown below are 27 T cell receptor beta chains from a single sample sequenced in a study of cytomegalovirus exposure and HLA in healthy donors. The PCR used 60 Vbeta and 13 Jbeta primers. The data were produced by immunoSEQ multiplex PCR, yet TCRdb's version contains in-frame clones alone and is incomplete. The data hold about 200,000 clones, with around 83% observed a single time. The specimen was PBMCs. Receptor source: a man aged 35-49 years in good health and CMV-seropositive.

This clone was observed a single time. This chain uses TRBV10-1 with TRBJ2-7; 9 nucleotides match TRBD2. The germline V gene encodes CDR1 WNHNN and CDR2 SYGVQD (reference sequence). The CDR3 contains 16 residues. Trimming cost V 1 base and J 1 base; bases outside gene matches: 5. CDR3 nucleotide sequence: TGCGCCAGCAGTGAGTTGGGGCGGGAGGGATCCTACGAGCAGTACTTC. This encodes CASSELGREGSYEQYF.

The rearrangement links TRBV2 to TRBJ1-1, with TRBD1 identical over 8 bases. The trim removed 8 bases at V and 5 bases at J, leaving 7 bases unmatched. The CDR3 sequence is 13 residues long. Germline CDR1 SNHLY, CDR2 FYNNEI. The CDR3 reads CASGQDRETEAFF. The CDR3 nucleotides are TGTGCCAGCGGGCAGGACAGGGAAACTGAAGCTTTCTTT.

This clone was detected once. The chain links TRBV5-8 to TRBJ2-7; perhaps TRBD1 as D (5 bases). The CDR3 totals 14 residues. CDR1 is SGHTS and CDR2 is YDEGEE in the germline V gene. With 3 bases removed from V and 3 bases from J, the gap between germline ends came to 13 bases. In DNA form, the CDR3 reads TGTGCCAGCAGCTCAGGGATCATCCTCTACGAGCAGTACTTC. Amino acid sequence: CASSSGIILYEQYF.

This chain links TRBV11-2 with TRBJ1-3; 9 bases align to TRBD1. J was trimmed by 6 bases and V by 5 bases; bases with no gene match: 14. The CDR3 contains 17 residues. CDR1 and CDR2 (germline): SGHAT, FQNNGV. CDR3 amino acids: CASSRTTGTGSQNTIYF. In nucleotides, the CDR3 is TGTGCCAGCAGCAGGACGACTGGGACAGGGAGTCAAAACACCATATATTTT.

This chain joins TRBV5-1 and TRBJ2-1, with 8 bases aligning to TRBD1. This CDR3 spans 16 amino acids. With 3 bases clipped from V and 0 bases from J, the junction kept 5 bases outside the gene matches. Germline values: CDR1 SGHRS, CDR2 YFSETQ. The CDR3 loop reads CASSSGGGSSYNEQFF. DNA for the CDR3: TGCGCCAGCAGCTCAGGGGGCGGTAGCTCCTACAATGAGCAGTTCTTC.

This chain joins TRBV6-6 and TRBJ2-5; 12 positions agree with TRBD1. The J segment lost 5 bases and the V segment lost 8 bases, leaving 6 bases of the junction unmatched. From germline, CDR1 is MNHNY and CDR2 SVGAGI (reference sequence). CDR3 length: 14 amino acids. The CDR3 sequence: CASGGTGGKETQYF. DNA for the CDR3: TGTGCCAGCGGGGGGACAGGGGGCAAGGAGACCCAGTACTTC.

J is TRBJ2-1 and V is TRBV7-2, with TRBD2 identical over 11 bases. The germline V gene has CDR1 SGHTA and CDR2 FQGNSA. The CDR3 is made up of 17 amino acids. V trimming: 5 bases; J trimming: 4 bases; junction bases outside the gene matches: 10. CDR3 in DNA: TGTGCCAGCAGCGAAACTAGCGGGAGAACCCTTTACAATGAGCAGTTCTTC. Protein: CASSETSGRTLYNEQFF.

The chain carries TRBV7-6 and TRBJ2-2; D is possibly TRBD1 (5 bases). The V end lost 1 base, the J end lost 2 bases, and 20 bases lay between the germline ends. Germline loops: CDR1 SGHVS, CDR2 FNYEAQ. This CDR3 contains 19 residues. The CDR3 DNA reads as TGTGCCAGCAGCTTAGTCTCAAGACAGAAACTAATTAACACCGGGGAGCTGTTTTTT. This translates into CASSLVSRQKLINTGELFF.

The CDR3 DNA reads TGTGCCAGCAGCGTAGCTGCAACGAGGGGGACCGGGGAGCTGTTTTTT. Protein product: CASSVAATRGTGELFF. The rearrangement joins TRBV9 to TRBJ2-2; TRBD1 might be the D (6 bases). V lost 0 bases and J lost 5, with 14 bases in between. CDR1 and CDR2 (germline): SGDLS, YYNGEE. This CDR3 comprises 16 residues.

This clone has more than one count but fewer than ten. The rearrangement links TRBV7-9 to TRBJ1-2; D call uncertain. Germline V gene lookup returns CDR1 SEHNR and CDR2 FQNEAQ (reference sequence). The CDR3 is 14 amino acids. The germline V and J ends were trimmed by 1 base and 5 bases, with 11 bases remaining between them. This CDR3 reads CASSLGSLRYGYTF. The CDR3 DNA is TGTGCCAGCAGCTTAGGTAGCCTGCGGTATGGCTACACCTTC.

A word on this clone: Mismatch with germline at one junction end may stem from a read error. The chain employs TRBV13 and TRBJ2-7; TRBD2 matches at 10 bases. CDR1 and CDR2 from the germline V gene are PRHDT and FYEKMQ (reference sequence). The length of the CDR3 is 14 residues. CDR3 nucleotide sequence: TGTGCCGGCAGCTTACTAGCGGGATACTACGAGCAGTACTTC. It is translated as CAGSLLAGYYEQYF.

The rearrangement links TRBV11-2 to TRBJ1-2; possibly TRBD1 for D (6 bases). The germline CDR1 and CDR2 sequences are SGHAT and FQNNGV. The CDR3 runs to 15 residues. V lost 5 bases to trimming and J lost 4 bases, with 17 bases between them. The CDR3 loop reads CASSPQRGLGYGYTF. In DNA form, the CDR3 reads TGTGCCAGCAGCCCTCAGCGGGGGCTCGGCTATGGCTACACCTTC.

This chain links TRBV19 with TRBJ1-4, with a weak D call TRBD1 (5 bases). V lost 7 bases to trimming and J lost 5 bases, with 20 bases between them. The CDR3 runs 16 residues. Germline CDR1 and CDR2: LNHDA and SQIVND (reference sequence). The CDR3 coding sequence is TGTGCCAGTAAGTCGGTGAAGACAGCCCCGAATGAAAAACTGTTTTTT. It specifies CASKSVKTAPNEKLFF.

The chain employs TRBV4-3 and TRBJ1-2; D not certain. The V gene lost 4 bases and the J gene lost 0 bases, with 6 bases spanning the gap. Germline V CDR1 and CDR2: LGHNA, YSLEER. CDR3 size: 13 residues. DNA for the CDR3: TGCGCCAGCAGCCCCCGGGCTAACTATGGCTACACCTTC. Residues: CASSPRANYGYTF.

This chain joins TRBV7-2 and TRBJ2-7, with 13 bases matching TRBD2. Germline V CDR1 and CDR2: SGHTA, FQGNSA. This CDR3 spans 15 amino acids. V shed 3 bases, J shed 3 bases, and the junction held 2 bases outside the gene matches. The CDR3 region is CASSFGTSGNYEQYF. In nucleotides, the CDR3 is TGTGCCAGCAGCTTCGGGACTAGCGGGAACTACGAGCAGTACTTC. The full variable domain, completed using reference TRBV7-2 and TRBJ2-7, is GAGVSQSPSNKVTEKGKDVELRCDPISGHTALYWYRQSLGQGLEFLIYFQGNSAPDKSGLPSDRFSAERTGGSVSTLTIQRTQQEDSAVYLCASSFGTSGNYEQYFGPGTRLTVT.

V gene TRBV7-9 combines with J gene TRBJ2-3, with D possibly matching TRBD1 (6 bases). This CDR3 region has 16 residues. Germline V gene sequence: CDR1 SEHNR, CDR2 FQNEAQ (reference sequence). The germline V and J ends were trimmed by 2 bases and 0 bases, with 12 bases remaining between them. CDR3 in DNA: TGTGCCAGCAGCTTAAACAGGGCAGTTAGCACAGATACGCAGTATTTT. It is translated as CASSLNRAVSTDTQYF.

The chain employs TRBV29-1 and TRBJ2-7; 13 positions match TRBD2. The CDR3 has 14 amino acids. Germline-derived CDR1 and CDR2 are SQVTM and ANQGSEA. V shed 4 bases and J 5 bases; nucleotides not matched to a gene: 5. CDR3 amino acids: CSVARTSGSHEQYF. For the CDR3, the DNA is TGCAGCGTTGCCCGGACTAGCGGGAGCCACGAGCAGTACTTC.

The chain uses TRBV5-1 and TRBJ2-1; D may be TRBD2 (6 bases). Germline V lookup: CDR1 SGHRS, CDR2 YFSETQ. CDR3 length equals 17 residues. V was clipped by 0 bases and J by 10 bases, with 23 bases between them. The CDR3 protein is CASSLGWTPTSSVEQFF. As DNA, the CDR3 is TGCGCCAGCAGCTTGGGTTGGACGCCGACTTCTAGCGTCGAGCAGTTCTTC.

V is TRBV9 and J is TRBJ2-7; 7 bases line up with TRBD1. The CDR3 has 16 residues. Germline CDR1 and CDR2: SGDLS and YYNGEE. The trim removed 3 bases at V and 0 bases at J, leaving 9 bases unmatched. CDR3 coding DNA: TGTGCCAGCAGCGCCCTAACAGGGGCGGCCTCCTACGAGCAGTACTTC. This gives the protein CASSALTGAASYEQYF.

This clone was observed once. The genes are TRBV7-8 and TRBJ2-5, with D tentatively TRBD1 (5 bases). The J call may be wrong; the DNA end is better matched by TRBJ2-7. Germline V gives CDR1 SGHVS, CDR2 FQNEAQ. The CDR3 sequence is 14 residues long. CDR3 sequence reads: CASSPRTSSYEQYF. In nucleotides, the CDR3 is TGTGCCAGCAGCCCTCGGACATCTTCCTACGAGCAGTACTTC.

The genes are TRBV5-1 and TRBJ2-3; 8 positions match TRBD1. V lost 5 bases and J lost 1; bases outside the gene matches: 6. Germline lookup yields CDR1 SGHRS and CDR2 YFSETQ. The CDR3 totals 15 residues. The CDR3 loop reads CASSNSGQGTDTQYF. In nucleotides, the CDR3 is TGCGCCAGCAGTAATTCGGGACAGGGCACAGATACGCAGTATTTT.

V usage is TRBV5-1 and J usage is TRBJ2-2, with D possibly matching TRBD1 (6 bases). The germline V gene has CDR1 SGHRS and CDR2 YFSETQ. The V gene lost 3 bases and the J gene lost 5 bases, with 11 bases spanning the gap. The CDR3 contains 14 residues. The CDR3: CASSSGHLTGELFF. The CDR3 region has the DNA TGCGCCAGCAGCTCGGGACACCTAACCGGGGAGCTGTTTTTT.

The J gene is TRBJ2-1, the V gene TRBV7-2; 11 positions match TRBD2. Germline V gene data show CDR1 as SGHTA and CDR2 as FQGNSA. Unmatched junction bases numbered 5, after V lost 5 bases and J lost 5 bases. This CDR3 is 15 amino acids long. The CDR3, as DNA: TGTGCCAGCAGCCCGGGACTAGCGGTTAACAATGAGCAGTTCTTC. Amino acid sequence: CASSPGLAVNNEQFF.

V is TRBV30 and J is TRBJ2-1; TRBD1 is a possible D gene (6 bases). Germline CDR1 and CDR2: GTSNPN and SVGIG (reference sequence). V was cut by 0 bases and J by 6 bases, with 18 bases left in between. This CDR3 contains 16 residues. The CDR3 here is CAWSVGGRLGGNEQFF. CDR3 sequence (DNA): TGTGCCTGGAGTGTTGGGGGCCGGCTGGGCGGCAATGAGCAGTTCTTC. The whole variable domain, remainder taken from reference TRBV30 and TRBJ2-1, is SQTIHQWPATLVQPVGSPLSLECTVEGTSNPNLYWYRQAAGRGLQLLFYSVGIGQISSEVPQNLSASRPQDRQFILSSKKLLLSDSGFYLCAWSVGGRLGGNEQFFGPGTRLTVL.

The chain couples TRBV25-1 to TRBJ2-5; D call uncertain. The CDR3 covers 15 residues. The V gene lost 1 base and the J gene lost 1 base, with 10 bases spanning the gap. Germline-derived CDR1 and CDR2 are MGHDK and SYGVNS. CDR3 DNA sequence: TGTGCCAGCAGTGAATCGTGGCAGATCCAAGAGACCCAGTACTTC. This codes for CASSESWQIQETQYF.

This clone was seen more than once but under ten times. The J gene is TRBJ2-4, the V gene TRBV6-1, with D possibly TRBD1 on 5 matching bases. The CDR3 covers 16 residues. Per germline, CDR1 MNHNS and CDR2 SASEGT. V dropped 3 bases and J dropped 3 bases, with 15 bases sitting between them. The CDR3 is CASSETAGYGKNIQYF. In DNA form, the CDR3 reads TGTGCCAGCAGTGAGACGGCAGGGTATGGCAAAAACATTCAGTACTTC.

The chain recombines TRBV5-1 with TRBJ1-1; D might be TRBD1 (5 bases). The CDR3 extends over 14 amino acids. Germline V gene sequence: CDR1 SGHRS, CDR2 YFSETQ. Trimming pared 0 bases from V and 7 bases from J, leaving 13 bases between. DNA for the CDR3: TGCGCCAGCAGCTTGGCAGGGCACGTTAGTGAAGCTTTCTTT. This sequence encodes CASSLAGHVSEAFF.